The TCR beta chain under discussion was sequenced for a study of cytomegalovirus exposure and HLA in healthy donors. Germline V gene data show CDR1 as LGHNA and CDR2 as YNFKEQ. Trimming took 3 bases from V and 0 from J, leaving 12 bases between them. This CDR3 has 15 amino acids. This clone was recorded a few times. What it recognizes is unknown. The study ran its PCR with 60 Vbeta and 13 Jbeta primers. Clones were read by immunoSEQ multiplex PCR, and TCRdb kept only the in-frame ones, dropping some. The sample consists of around 140,000 clones, roughly 74% of them appearing once. Study-wide results and caveats: One later analysis reportedly identified an Asian-associated ancestry cluster that showed fewer N-insertions than the roughly 600-donor mean. In an earlier analysis, most TCR beta V segments were productive about 87% or about 30% of the time. In vitro, a few CMV-associated chains proved specific for CMV antigens.

The chain joins TRBV4-2 to TRBJ2-7; D possibly corresponds to TRBD1 (6 bases). The sequenced sample was PBMCs. This clonotype was sampled from a woman in her late teens or twenties in good health and CMV-seropositive. The CDR3 spells CASSQDSDISYEQYF. In nucleotides, the CDR3 is TGTGCCAGCAGCCAGGACAGTGATATCTCCTACGAGCAGTACTTC.